The 21 T cell receptor beta chains given below trace back to one sample, sequenced in a study of cytomegalovirus exposure and HLA in healthy donors. PCR was performed using 60 Vbeta and 13 Jbeta primers. Produced via immunoSEQ multiplex PCR; TCRdb's table is partial and in-frame only. The sample contains under 150,000 clones, roughly 79% of which appear only once. The specimen sequenced was PBMCs. Receptor source: a male donor in good health and CMV-seronegative.

Here the CDR3 DNA reads TGTGCCAGCAGTGAAAGGGCCAGGGGGGAGTCACCCCTCCACTTT. It yields the protein CASSERARGESPLHF. This chain joins TRBV6-4 and TRBJ1-6; 7 positions match TRBD1. The germline gives CDR1 MRHNA, CDR2 SNTAGT. The CDR3 is made up of 15 amino acids. Germline trimming cut 3 bases from V and 10 bases from J; bases unmatched to any gene: 9.

The J gene is TRBJ2-3, the V gene TRBV6-5, with D possibly matching TRBD1 (5 bases). The CDR3 contains 15 residues. V was shortened by 2 bases and J by 1 base, with 10 bases between the two germline ends. CDR1 and CDR2 (germline): MNHEY, SVGAGI. The CDR3 DNA reads as TGTGCCAGCAGTTACGGGGTAGGGGGCACAGATACGCAGTATTTT. Its translation is CASSYGVGGTDTQYF.

The chain recombines TRBV7-8 with TRBJ2-1, with a possible D match to TRBD1 (6 bases). The V gene lost 5 bases and the J gene lost 0 bases, with 14 bases spanning the gap. The CDR3 has 16 residues. Germline V gene data show CDR1 as SGHVS and CDR2 as FQNEAQ. Here the CDR3 reads CASSPRQDPSYNEQFF. CDR3 sequence (DNA): TGTGCCAGCAGCCCCCGACAGGATCCCTCCTACAATGAGCAGTTCTTC.

This clone was observed a few times. CDR3 sequence: CASSYADTETYEQYF. In DNA form, the CDR3 reads TGCGCCAGCAGCTACGCTGACACGGAAACCTACGAGCAGTACTTC. The chain recombines TRBV4-3 with TRBJ2-7; D not resolved. Germline V CDR1 and CDR2: LGHNA, YSLEER. The CDR3 has 15 amino acids. The germline V and J ends were trimmed by 5 bases and 2 bases, with 16 bases remaining between them.

The rearrangement links TRBV11-3 to TRBJ2-1; D remains unclear. This CDR3 has 14 residues. The ends were cut back, 5 bases at V and 0 bases at J, with 8 bases in the middle. CDR1 is SGHNT, CDR2 YENEEA, per germline. The CDR3 here is CASSPPGSYNEQFF. In DNA form, the CDR3 reads TGTGCCAGCAGCCCGCCAGGCTCCTACAATGAGCAGTTCTTC.

The chain employs TRBV30 and TRBJ2-3; no clear D gene. Trimming removed 2 bases at V and 7 bases at J, with 10 bases between. The CDR3 covers 12 residues. The germline CDR1 and CDR2 sequences are GTSNPN and SVGIG (reference sequence). Here the CDR3 DNA reads TGTGCCTGGAGTCCTTCTATGAATACGCAGTATTTT. It encodes CAWSPSMNTQYF.

The chain is built from TRBV7-3 and TRBJ1-1; D not resolved. The ends were cut back, 2 bases at V and 2 bases at J, with 6 bases in the middle. Germline loops: CDR1 SGHTA, CDR2 FQGTGA. This CDR3 comprises 13 residues. The CDR3 spells CASSLQDNTEAFF. In DNA form, the CDR3 reads TGTGCCAGCAGCTTACAGGATAACACTGAAGCTTTCTTT.

This chain uses TRBV5-1 with TRBJ1-2; 7 bases map to TRBD1. V gave up 0 bases and J gave up 5 bases; unmatched junction bases: 4. Germline CDR1 SGHRS, CDR2 YFSETQ. This CDR3 comprises 14 residues. The CDR3 sequence is CASSLAQGGYGYTF. As DNA, the CDR3 is TGCGCCAGCAGCTTGGCCCAGGGGGGATATGGCTACACCTTC.

The genes are TRBV29-1 and TRBJ1-1; 9 bases agree with TRBD1. With V trimmed by 6 bases and J by 2 bases, 7 bases remained unmatched. This CDR3 has 14 amino acids. The germline gives CDR1 SQVTM, CDR2 ANQGSEA. CDR3 nucleotide sequence: TGCAGCGTCCGAAAGGGACAGGGTAACACTGAAGCTTTCTTT. As protein: CSVRKGQGNTEAFF. Filled out from reference TRBV29-1 and TRBJ1-1, the complete variable domain reads SAVISQKPSRDICQRGTSLTIQCQVDSQVTMMFWYRQQPGQSLTLIATANQGSEATYESGFVIDKFPISRPNLTFSTLTVSNMSPEDSSIYLCSVRKGQGNTEAFFGQGTRLTVV.

The count of this clone is one. This chain links TRBV5-4 with TRBJ1-1; TRBD1 might be the D (5 bases). V lost 1 base to trimming and J lost 1 base, with 11 bases between them. The germline CDR1 and CDR2 sequences are SGHNT and YYREEE (reference sequence). The CDR3 spans 15 residues. In nucleotides, the CDR3 is TGTGCCAGCAGCTTGCTAGGCGACAGGAACACTGAAGCTTTCTTT. Translation: CASSLLGDRNTEAFF.

This clone has just one count. This rearrangement joins TRBV6-5 to TRBJ2-7; D is possibly TRBD1 (5 bases). The CDR3 length is 16 residues. Trimming stripped 2 bases from V and 3 bases from J, with 17 bases between. Germline CDR1 MNHEY, CDR2 SVGAGI. The CDR3 DNA reads TGTGCCAGCAGTTACGGGTGGGCAGGTCAGGGCTACGAGCAGTACTTC. This encodes CASSYGWAGQGYEQYF.

The chain has TRBV18 and TRBJ1-4; D perhaps matches TRBD1 (6 bases). The V end lost 2 bases, the J end lost 8 bases, and 18 bases lay between the germline ends. CDR1 and CDR2 from the germline V gene are KGHSH and LQKENI. The CDR3 is 16 amino acids. The CDR3 DNA sequence: TGTGCCAGCTCACCAACCTATACAGGGTCGGACGAAAAACTGTTTTTT. Its translation is CASSPTYTGSDEKLFF.

The chain uses TRBV27 and TRBJ1-3, with 9 nucleotides matching TRBD1. CDR1 and CDR2 from the germline V gene are MNHEY and SMNVEV (reference sequence). This CDR3 contains 14 residues. With 5 bases clipped from V and 7 bases from J, the junction kept 6 bases outside the gene matches. CDR3 protein: CASSPGTGLNTIYF. The DNA for the CDR3 is TGTGCCAGCAGTCCCGGGACAGGGTTGAACACCATATATTTT.

The chain combines TRBV5-1 with TRBJ2-2; 9 positions agree with TRBD2. CDR3 length: 17 residues. J lost 7 bases, V lost 1 base, and 11 bases had no gene match. From germline, CDR1 is SGHRS and CDR2 YFSETQ. The CDR3 DNA is TGCGCCAGCAGCTTGAGGAGCGGGGGGTCGAGGGTCGGGGAGCTGTTTTTT. This codes for CASSLRSGGSRVGELFF.

The V and J genes are TRBV11-2 and TRBJ1-3, with 7 bases identical to TRBD1. Germline CDR1 SGHAT, CDR2 FQNNGV. Losses at the gene ends were 5 bases for V and 4 bases for J; bases not matched to a gene: 11. This CDR3 is 16 amino acids long. CDR3 region: CASSPLTGLGGNTIYF. CDR3 DNA sequence: TGTGCCAGCAGCCCCCTGACAGGGTTGGGGGGAAACACCATATATTTT. The full variable domain, completed using reference TRBV11-2 and TRBJ1-3, is EAGVAQSPRYKIIEKRQSVAFWCNPISGHATLYWYQQILGQGPKLLIQFQNNGVVDDSQLPKDRFSAERLKGVDSTLKIQPAKLEDSAVYLCASSPLTGLGGNTIYFGEGSWLTVV.

The rearrangement joins TRBV9 to TRBJ1-4; a weak D match, TRBD1 (6 bases). The CDR3 is 16 residues long. V was clipped by 3 bases and J by 7 bases, with 19 bases between them. The germline V gene encodes CDR1 SGDLS and CDR2 YYNGEE. The CDR3 protein is CASSGLSGATPEKLFF. The DNA for the CDR3 is TGTGCCAGCAGCGGCCTATCAGGGGCGACACCTGAAAAACTGTTTTTT. Full variable domain (remainder filled in from reference TRBV9 and TRBJ1-4): DSGVTQTPKHLITATGQRVTLRCSPRSGDLSVYWYQQSLDQGLQFLIQYYNGEERAKGNILERFSAQQFPDLHSELNLSSLELGDSALYFCASSGLSGATPEKLFFGSGTQLSVL.

Regarding this clone: The junction does not match germline at one end; this may be a read error. The V gene is TRBV7-9, the J gene TRBJ2-1; no clear D. CDR3 length: 12 amino acids. From germline, CDR1 is SEHNR and CDR2 FQNEAQ (reference sequence). The CDR3 spells CSSSPPVNEQFF. The CDR3 DNA follows: TGTTCCAGCAGCCCCCCCGTCAATGAGCAGTTCTTC.

V and J are TRBV30 and TRBJ2-1, with TRBD2 as a possible D gene (7 bases). Germline CDR1 and CDR2: GTSNPN and SVGIG (reference sequence). CDR3 size: 16 residues. V lost 0 bases, J lost 9 bases, and 21 bases lay in between. CDR3 sequence: CAWSVRGGGRSAEQFF. Written as DNA, the CDR3 is TGTGCCTGGAGTGTACGAGGGGGGGGCCGTTCCGCTGAGCAGTTCTTC.

The rearrangement uses TRBV27 and TRBJ2-7; TRBD1 agrees at 7 bases. Germline V lookup: CDR1 MNHEY, CDR2 SMNVEV (reference sequence). V was clipped by 5 bases and J by 1 base; unmatched bases: 5. This CDR3 is built from 14 residues. The DNA for the CDR3 is TGTGCCAGCAGTCACCGGGACAGATCCTACGAGCAGTACTTC. Encoded protein: CASSHRDRSYEQYF.

The chain carries TRBV30 and TRBJ2-7, with 8 bases that match TRBD1. In germline, CDR1 is GTSNPN, CDR2 SVGIG (reference sequence). The CDR3 has 11 amino acids. V shed 7 bases and J 11 bases; nucleotides not matched to a gene: 10. This CDR3 is CALERTGKEYF. CDR3 nucleotides: TGTGCCTTGGAACGGACAGGGAAGGAGTACTTC.

This sequence joins TRBV4-3 and TRBJ2-3; 15 nucleotides match TRBD2. The CDR3 extends over 16 amino acids. CDR1 and CDR2 from the germline V gene are LGHNA and YSLEER. Trimming at V came to 4 bases and at J to 4 bases, leaving 3 bases not matched to a gene. CDR3 coding DNA: TGCGCCAGCAGCCCACGGACTAGCGGGGGGGCAGATACGCAGTATTTT. Amino acids: CASSPRTSGGADTQYF.